These 25 T cell receptor beta chains originate from one sample sequenced in a study of cytomegalovirus exposure and HLA in healthy donors. A multiplex PCR was run with 60 Vbeta primers and 13 Jbeta primers. The data were produced by immunoSEQ multiplex PCR, yet TCRdb's version contains in-frame clones alone and is incomplete. The data contain 150,000 to 180,000 clones, around 84% of them seen just once; the ten biggest clones take up less than 2.5%. Sequences were obtained from PBMCs. The receptor source for this set is a woman aged 18-29 years in good health and CMV-seronegative.

This chain connects TRBV5-1 to TRBJ1-4, with D perhaps matching TRBD1 (6 bases). The V end lost 3 bases, the J end lost 2 bases, and 17 bases lay between the germline ends. The CDR3 length is 17 residues. CDR1 is SGHRS, CDR2 YFSETQ, per germline. Written as DNA, the CDR3 is TGCGCCAGCAGCTGGCTACCTCCAGGGGAGACTAATGAAAAACTGTTTTTT. This gives the protein CASSWLPPGETNEKLFF.

This chain joins TRBV4-3 and TRBJ2-1, with TRBD2 matching 12 bases. The CDR3 spans 15 residues. The V gene's germline CDR1 is LGHNA and CDR2 YSLEER. The V gene end was trimmed by 7 bases and the J gene end by 4 bases; junction bases not matched to a gene: 5. CDR3 residues: CASTLGLAGYNEQFF. CDR3 DNA: TGCGCCAGCACCCTTGGACTAGCGGGGTACAATGAGCAGTTCTTC.

The chain recombines TRBV7-9 with TRBJ2-2; the D gene is possibly TRBD2 (5 bases). Germline CDR1 is SEHNR and CDR2 is FQNEAQ (reference sequence). Trimming removed 1 base from V and 4 bases from J, with 19 bases in between. This CDR3 is 18 amino acids long. CDR3 residues: CASSLGAGRGMGTGELFF. CDR3 nucleotide sequence: TGTGCCAGCAGCTTAGGTGCCGGACGGGGTATGGGCACCGGGGAGCTGTTTTTT.

The J gene is TRBJ2-3, the V gene TRBV4-3; tentatively, D is TRBD2 (6 bases). Trimming removed 4 bases from V and 0 bases from J, with 17 bases in between. CDR1 and CDR2 from the germline V gene are LGHNA and YSLEER. The CDR3 is 17 amino acids. This chain's CDR3 is CASSPHPLARSTDTQYF. CDR3 DNA: TGCGCCAGCAGCCCCCATCCCCTAGCGAGAAGCACAGATACGCAGTATTTT.

The chain employs TRBV19 and TRBJ2-1; 13 bases align to TRBD2. CDR3 length equals 16 residues. Looked up from germline, CDR1 is LNHDA and CDR2 is SQIVND (reference sequence). Here the CDR3 reads CATTTALAGGYNEQFF. In DNA form, the CDR3 reads TGTGCGACAACCACCGCACTAGCGGGAGGGTACAATGAGCAGTTCTTC.

In DNA, the CDR3 is TGCGCCAGCAGCCAAGGGGGGGGATCGCAGTCACCCCTCCACTTT. Its protein is CASSQGGGSQSPLHF. This chain links TRBV5-1 with TRBJ1-6, with D possibly being TRBD1 (6 bases). The V end lost 4 bases, the J end lost 10 bases, and 18 bases lay between the germline ends. Germline loops: CDR1 SGHRS, CDR2 YFSETQ. The CDR3 length is 15 residues.

The gene calls are TRBV7-2 and TRBJ2-2, with 7 bases that match TRBD1. V lost 6 bases, J lost 3 bases, and 4 bases stayed unmatched. Germline V CDR1 and CDR2: SGHTA, FQGNSA. This CDR3 comprises 14 residues. In DNA, the CDR3 is TGTGCCAGCAGGGGGGACAGACACACCGGGGAGCTGTTTTTT. The encoded protein is CASRGDRHTGELFF.

This clone occurred a few times. V gene TRBV7-9 combines with J gene TRBJ2-7; no reliable D call. The CDR3 contains 14 residues. V was clipped by 3 bases and J by 2 bases, with 11 bases between them. The germline CDR1 and CDR2 sequences are SEHNR and FQNEAQ (reference sequence). CDR3 protein: CASSFSQLPYEQYF. DNA for the CDR3: TGTGCCAGCAGCTTCTCCCAACTTCCCTACGAGCAGTACTTC.

The CDR3 loop is CASSEFLRGAADTQYF. The CDR3 DNA is TGTGCCAGCAGTGAATTTCTAAGGGGTGCGGCGGATACGCAGTATTTT. The chain carries TRBV6-1 and TRBJ2-3; D may be TRBD1 (5 bases). Germline CDR1 is MNHNS and CDR2 is SASEGT. V gave up 2 bases and J gave up 6 bases, with 18 bases separating them. The CDR3 covers 16 residues.

CDR3 sequence: CASSILTGGGLVNEQFF. The CDR3 nucleotides read TGTGCCAGCAGCATACTGACAGGAGGCGGACTGGTCAATGAGCAGTTCTTC. V gene TRBV5-6 combines with J gene TRBJ2-1; D is perhaps TRBD1 (6 bases). The CDR3 length is 17 residues. The V gene lost 4 bases and the J gene lost 6 bases, with 23 bases spanning the gap. Germline V gene sequence: CDR1 SGHDT, CDR2 YYEEEE.

The rearrangement links TRBV6-4 to TRBJ2-7; no definite D call. The CDR3 has 14 amino acids. Germline V gives CDR1 MRHNA, CDR2 SNTAGT. Trimming took off 7 bases at V and 3 bases at J, with 16 bases between the two ends. The CDR3 loop is CASTSRNRVYEQYF. DNA for the CDR3: TGTGCCAGCACCTCCAGGAACAGAGTCTACGAGCAGTACTTC.

This clone was counted once. The chain has TRBV10-3 and TRBJ1-4; the D gene is possibly TRBD1 (5 bases). The germline V and J ends were trimmed by 8 bases and 6 bases, with 13 bases remaining between them. The germline CDR1 and CDR2 sequences are ENHRY and SYGVKD. This CDR3 spans 13 amino acids. The CDR3 protein is CAISTERYEKLFF. CDR3 DNA sequence: TGTGCCATCTCGACAGAGAGATATGAAAAACTGTTTTTT.

V is TRBV19 and J is TRBJ2-7; 8 nucleotides agree with TRBD1. Germline trimming cut 1 base from V and 4 bases from J; bases unmatched to any gene: 6. From germline, CDR1 is LNHDA and CDR2 SQIVND (reference sequence). CDR3 size: 15 residues. As DNA, the CDR3 is TGTGCCAGTAGTATAGGGGTCGGGACAGGTTACGAGCAGTACTTC. It encodes CASSIGVGTGYEQYF.

The chain recombines TRBV5-1 with TRBJ1-2; no clear D gene. V lost 0 bases and J lost 5, with 17 bases in between. CDR1 is SGHRS and CDR2 is YFSETQ in the germline V gene. The CDR3 runs to 16 residues. This CDR3 reads CASSLAFPGGEYGYTF. Here the CDR3 DNA reads TGCGCCAGCAGCTTGGCTTTTCCCGGCGGGGAGTATGGCTACACCTTC.

This sequence joins TRBV6-1 and TRBJ2-1; 10 nucleotides match TRBD2. CDR3 length: 15 residues. Germline CDR1 and CDR2: MNHNS and SASEGT. Losses at the gene ends were 5 bases for V and 8 bases for J; bases not matched to a gene: 9. The CDR3 sequence: CASSISGGAGDEQFF. The CDR3 DNA sequence: TGTGCCAGCAGTATAAGCGGGGGGGCCGGCGATGAGCAGTTCTTC.

This clone was observed a handful of times. The genes are TRBV5-1 and TRBJ2-5; a possible D gene is TRBD1 (6 bases). Germline CDR1 reads SGHRS; CDR2 reads YFSETQ. This CDR3 is built from 14 residues. V was shortened by 4 bases and J by 3 bases, with 13 bases between the two germline ends. The CDR3 nucleotides are TGCGCCAGCAGCCAGGACCCAGGGGAAGAGACCCAGTACTTC. It translates to CASSQDPGEETQYF.

The chain uses TRBV27 and TRBJ2-4, with 7 bases that match TRBD1. V lost 6 bases to trimming and J lost 3 bases; unmatched junction nucleotides: 5. The CDR3 consists of 14 residues. Germline V gene data show CDR1 as MNHEY and CDR2 as SMNVEV (reference sequence). This CDR3 reads CASSLDRVKNIQYF. The CDR3 DNA follows: TGTGCCAGCAGCCTAGACAGGGTCAAAAACATTCAGTACTTC.

The V and J genes are TRBV2 and TRBJ2-7; tentatively, D is TRBD2 (6 bases). Trimming pared 6 bases from V and 4 bases from J, leaving 16 bases between. The length of the CDR3 is 14 residues. Germline V gives CDR1 SNHLY, CDR2 FYNNEI. The CDR3 DNA follows: TGTGCCAGCAGAAAGGCGGAGGGTCCATACGAGCAGTACTTC. Amino acid sequence: CASRKAEGPYEQYF. Complete variable domain (other parts from reference TRBV2 and TRBJ2-7): EPEVTQTPSHQVTQMGQEVILRCVPISNHLYFYWYRQILGQKVEFLVSFYNNEISEKSEIFDDQFSVERPDGSNFTLKIRSTKLEDSAMYFCASRKAEGPYEQYFGPGTRLTVT.

The gene calls are TRBV15 and TRBJ2-1; 10 bases are shared with TRBD2. Trimming took 1 base from V and 10 from J; bases not matched to a gene: 4. In germline, CDR1 is LNHNV, CDR2 YYDKDF (reference sequence). The CDR3 has 14 residues. CDR3 bases: TGTGCCACCAGCAGAGGTCTAGCGGGAGTCGAGCAGTTCTTC. It translates to CATSRGLAGVEQFF. The entire variable domain, with the rest obtained from reference TRBV15 and TRBJ2-1, is as follows: DAMVIQNPRYQVTQFGKPVTLSCSQTLNHNVMYWYQQKSSQAPKLLFHYYDKDFNNEADTPDNFQSRRPNTSFCFLDIRSPGLGDTAMYLCATSRGLAGVEQFFGPGTRLTVL.

The V call is TRBV7-2, the J call TRBJ1-6; the D is unclear. V was shortened by 5 bases and J by 7 bases, with 15 bases between the two germline ends. CDR3 size: 15 residues. The germline V gene encodes CDR1 SGHTA and CDR2 FQGNSA. CDR3 sequence reads: CASSPEGGQNSPLHF. CDR3 DNA: TGTGCCAGCAGCCCCGAGGGCGGCCAAAATTCACCCCTCCACTTT. Full variable domain (remainder filled in from reference TRBV7-2 and TRBJ1-6): GAGVSQSPSNKVTEKGKDVELRCDPISGHTALYWYRQSLGQGLEFLIYFQGNSAPDKSGLPSDRFSAERTGGSVSTLTIQRTQQEDSAVYLCASSPEGGQNSPLHFGNGTRLTVT.

Only a few counts were recorded for this clone. Other nucleotide sequences from this sample produce the same CDR3. The chain is built from TRBV4-3 and TRBJ1-2, with D possibly TRBD1 on 6 matching bases. The CDR3 runs 13 residues. V lost 0 bases and J 4 bases, leaving 6 bases between the germline ends. CDR1 is LGHNA and CDR2 is YSLEER in the germline V gene. The DNA for the CDR3 is TGCGCCAGCAGCCAAGAGACAGGCTATGGCTACACCTTC. Amino acid sequence: CASSQETGYGYTF.

This clone came up once. The chain recombines TRBV28 with TRBJ2-1; no definite D call. Germline V gives CDR1 MDHEN, CDR2 SYDVKM. V dropped 5 bases and J dropped 4 bases, with 9 bases sitting between them. The CDR3 contains 13 residues. Here the CDR3 DNA reads TGTGCCAGCAGTCCAACTAATTACAATGAGCAGTTCTTC. Translation: CASSPTNYNEQFF. The full variable domain, rest sourced from reference TRBV28 and TRBJ2-1, is DVKVTQSSRYLVKRTGEKVFLECVQDMDHENMFWYRQDPGLGLRLIYFSYDVKMKEKGDIPEGYSVSREKKERFSLILESASTNQTSMYLCASSPTNYNEQFFGPGTRLTVL.

This clone was observed a few times. This chain connects TRBV11-2 to TRBJ2-7; possibly TRBD1 for D (7 bases). V dropped 5 bases and J dropped 5 bases, with 13 bases sitting between them. Germline lookup yields CDR1 SGHAT and CDR2 FQNNGV. The CDR3 is 13 residues long. The CDR3 DNA follows: TGTGCCAGCAGCCGTACAGGGGAGGACGAGCAGTACTTC. Translated, it gives CASSRTGEDEQYF.

This clone was found once. The CDR3 nucleotides are TGTGCCAGCAGTGAATCGGGGACTAGGGTACGCGCAGATACGCAGTATTTT. It translates to CASSESGTRVRADTQYF. This chain joins TRBV6-1 and TRBJ2-3, with 8 bases identical to TRBD2. J gave up 4 bases and V 2 bases, and 11 bases lay outside the gene matches. There are 17 residues in the CDR3. CDR1 and CDR2 (germline): MNHNS, SASEGT.

The genes are TRBV18 and TRBJ1-1; D not resolved. V lost 2 bases to trimming and J lost 0 bases, with 4 bases between them. The CDR3 runs to 13 residues. Per the germline V gene, CDR1 is KGHSH and CDR2 is LQKENI. For the CDR3, the DNA is TGTGCCAGCTCACCATCGGTGAACACTGAAGCTTTCTTT. Amino acids: CASSPSVNTEAFF.